The sequence of this T cell receptor beta chain was determined in a study of shared clonotypes between healthy human individuals. DNA input for the unsorted PBMC replicate PCRs was roughly 290 ng, tens of thousands of T cell genomes. Sequencing was performed with immunoSEQ multiplex PCR; in TCRdb, only in-frame clones are kept and a portion is missing. This table holds about 490,000 clones, approximately 81% found once. The V gene's germline CDR1 is MNHEY and CDR2 SMNVEV (reference sequence). This CDR3 contains 14 residues. V lost 5 bases, J lost 2 bases, and 11 bases lay in between. None of the donors, who were healthy HIV-negative adults, had recently had acute infections or vaccinations.

The clonotype originates from a woman aged 35 to 49 in good health. Some clones in this sample may be carry-over from other donors' samples. The chain employs TRBV27 and TRBJ2-3, with D possibly TRBD1 on 5 matching bases. Specimen: PBMCs. The CDR3 DNA reads as TGTGCCAGCAGTGAGGACATATACACAGATACGCAGTATTTT. Protein: CASSEDIYTDTQYF.